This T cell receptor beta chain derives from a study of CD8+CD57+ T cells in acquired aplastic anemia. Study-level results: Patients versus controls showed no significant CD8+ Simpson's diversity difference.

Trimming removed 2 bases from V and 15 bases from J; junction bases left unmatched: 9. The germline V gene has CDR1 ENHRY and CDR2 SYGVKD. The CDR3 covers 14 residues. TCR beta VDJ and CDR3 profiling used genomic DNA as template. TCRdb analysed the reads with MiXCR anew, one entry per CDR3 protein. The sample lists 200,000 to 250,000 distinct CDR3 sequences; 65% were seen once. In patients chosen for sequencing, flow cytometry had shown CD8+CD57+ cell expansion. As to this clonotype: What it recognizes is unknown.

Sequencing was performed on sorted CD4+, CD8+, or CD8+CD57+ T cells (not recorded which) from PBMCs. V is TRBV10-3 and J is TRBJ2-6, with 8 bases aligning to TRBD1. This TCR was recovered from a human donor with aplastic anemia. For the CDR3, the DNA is TGTGCCATCAGTGAGCTAGGGACAGGTAAGGCCCTGACTTTC. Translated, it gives CAISELGTGKALTF.